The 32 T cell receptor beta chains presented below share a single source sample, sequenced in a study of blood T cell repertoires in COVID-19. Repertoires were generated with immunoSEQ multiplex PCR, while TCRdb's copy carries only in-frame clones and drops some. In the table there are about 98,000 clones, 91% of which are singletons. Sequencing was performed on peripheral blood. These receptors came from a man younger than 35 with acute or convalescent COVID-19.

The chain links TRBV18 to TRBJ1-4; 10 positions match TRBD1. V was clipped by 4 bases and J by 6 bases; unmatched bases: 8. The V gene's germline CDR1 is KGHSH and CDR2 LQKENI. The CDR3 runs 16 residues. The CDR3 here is CASSLVLGTGDEKLFF. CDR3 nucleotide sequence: TGTGCCAGCTCACTCGTGCTCGGGACAGGGGATGAAAAACTGTTTTTT.

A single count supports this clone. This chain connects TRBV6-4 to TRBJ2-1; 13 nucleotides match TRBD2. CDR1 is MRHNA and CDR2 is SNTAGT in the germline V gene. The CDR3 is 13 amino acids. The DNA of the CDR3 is TGTGCTACCCGGACTAGCGGGAGCGGTGAGCAGTTCTTC. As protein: CATRTSGSGEQFF.

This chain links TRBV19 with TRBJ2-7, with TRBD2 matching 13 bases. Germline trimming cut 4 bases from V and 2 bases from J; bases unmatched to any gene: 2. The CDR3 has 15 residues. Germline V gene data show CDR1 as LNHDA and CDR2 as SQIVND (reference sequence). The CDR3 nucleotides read TGTGCCAGTAGTAGGGGACTAGCGGGAACCTACGAGCAGTACTTC. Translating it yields CASSRGLAGTYEQYF.

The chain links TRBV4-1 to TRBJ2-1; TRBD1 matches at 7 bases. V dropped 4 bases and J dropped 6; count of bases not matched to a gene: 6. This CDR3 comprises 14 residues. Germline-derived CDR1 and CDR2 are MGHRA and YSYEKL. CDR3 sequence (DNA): TGCGCCAGCAGCCTGTGGGACAGATCCAATGAGCAGTTCTTC. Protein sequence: CASSLWDRSNEQFF.

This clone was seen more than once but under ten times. CDR3 nucleotide sequence: TGTGCCAGCAGCCGGGCGAACACCGGGGAGCTGTTTTTT. Residues: CASSRANTGELFF. The rearrangement joins TRBV2 to TRBJ2-2; no clear D gene. This CDR3 has 13 amino acids. V lost 6 bases, J lost 0 bases, and 5 bases lay in between. The germline gives CDR1 SNHLY, CDR2 FYNNEI.

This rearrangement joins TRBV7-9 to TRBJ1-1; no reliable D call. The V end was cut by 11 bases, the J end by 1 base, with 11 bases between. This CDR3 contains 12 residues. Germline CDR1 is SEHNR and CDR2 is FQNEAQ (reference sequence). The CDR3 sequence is CAGLEGNTEAFF. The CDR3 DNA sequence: TGTGCCGGATTGGAGGGGAACACTGAAGCTTTCTTT.

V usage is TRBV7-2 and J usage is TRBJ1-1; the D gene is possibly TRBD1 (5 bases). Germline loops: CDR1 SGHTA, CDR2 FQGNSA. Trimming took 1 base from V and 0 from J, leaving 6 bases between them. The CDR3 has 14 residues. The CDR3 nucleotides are TGTGCCAGCAGCTTAGAGGGGATGAACACTGAAGCTTTCTTT. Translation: CASSLEGMNTEAFF. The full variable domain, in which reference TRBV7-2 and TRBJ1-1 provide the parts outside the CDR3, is GAGVSQSPSNKVTEKGKDVELRCDPISGHTALYWYRQSLGQGLEFLIYFQGNSAPDKSGLPSDRFSAERTGGSVSTLTIQRTQQEDSAVYLCASSLEGMNTEAFFGQGTRLTVV.

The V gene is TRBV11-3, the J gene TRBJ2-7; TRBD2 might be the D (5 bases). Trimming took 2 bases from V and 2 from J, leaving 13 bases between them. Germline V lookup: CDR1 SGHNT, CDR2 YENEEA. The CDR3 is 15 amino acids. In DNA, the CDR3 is TGTGCCAGCAGCTTACGGGCAGCGGAGACCTACGAGCAGTACTTC. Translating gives CASSLRAAETYEQYF.

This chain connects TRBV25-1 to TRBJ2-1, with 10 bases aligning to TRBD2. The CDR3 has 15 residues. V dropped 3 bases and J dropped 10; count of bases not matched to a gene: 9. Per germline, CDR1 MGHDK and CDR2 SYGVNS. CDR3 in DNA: TGTGCCAGCAGTGAGGACAGGGTAGCGGGAGGCGAGCAGTTCTTC. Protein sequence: CASSEDRVAGGEQFF.

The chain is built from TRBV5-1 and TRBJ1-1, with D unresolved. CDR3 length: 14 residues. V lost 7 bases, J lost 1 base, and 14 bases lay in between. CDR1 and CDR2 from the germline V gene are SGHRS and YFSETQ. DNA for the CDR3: TGCGCCAGCTCTAAGCGGGAGGGGAACACTGAAGCTTTCTTT. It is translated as CASSKREGNTEAFF. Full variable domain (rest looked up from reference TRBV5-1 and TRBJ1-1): KAGVTQTPRYLIKTRGQQVTLSCSPISGHRSVSWYQQTPGQGLQFLFEYFSETQRNKGNFPGRFSGRQFSNSRSEMNVSTLELGDSALYLCASSKREGNTEAFFGQGTRLTVV.

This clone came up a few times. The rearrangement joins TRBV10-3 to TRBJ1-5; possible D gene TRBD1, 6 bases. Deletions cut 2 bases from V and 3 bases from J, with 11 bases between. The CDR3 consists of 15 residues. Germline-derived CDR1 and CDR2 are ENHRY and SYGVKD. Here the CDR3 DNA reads TGTGCCATCAGTGAGGTGGGACAAGTCAATCAGCCCCAGCATTTT. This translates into CAISEVGQVNQPQHF.

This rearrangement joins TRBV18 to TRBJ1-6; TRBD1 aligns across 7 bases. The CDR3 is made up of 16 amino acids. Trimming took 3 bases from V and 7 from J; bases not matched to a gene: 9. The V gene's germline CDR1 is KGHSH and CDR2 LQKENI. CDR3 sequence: CASSPTPGQSNSPLHF. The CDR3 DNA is TGTGCCAGCTCACCCACACCGGGACAGTCCAATTCACCCCTCCACTTT.

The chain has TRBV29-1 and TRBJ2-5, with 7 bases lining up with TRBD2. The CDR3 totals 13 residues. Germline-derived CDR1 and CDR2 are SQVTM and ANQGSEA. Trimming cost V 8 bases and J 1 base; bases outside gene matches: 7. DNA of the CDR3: TGCAGCCAATTAGGACTAGGCCAAGAGACCCAGTACTTC. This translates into CSQLGLGQETQYF.

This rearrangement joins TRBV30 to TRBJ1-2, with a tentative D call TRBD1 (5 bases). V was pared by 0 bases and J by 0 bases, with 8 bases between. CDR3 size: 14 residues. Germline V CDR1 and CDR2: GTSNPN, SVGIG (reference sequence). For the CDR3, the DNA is TGTGCCTGGAGTGTACGACAGACTAACTATGGCTACACCTTC. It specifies CAWSVRQTNYGYTF. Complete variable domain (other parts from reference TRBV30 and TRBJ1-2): SQTIHQWPATLVQPVGSPLSLECTVEGTSNPNLYWYRQAAGRGLQLLFYSVGIGQISSEVPQNLSASRPQDRQFILSSKKLLLSDSGFYLCAWSVRQTNYGYTFGSGTRLTVV.

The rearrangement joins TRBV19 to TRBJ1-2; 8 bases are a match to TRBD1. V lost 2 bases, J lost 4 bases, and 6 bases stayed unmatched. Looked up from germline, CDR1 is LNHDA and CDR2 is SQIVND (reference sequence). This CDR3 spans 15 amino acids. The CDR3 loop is CASSIRTGYSYGYTF. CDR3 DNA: TGTGCCAGTAGTATAAGGACAGGGTACAGCTATGGCTACACCTTC.

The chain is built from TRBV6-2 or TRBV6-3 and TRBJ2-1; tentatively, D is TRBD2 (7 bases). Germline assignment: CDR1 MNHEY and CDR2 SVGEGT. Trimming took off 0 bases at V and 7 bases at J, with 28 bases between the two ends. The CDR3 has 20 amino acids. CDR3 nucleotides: TGTGCCAGCAGTTACTCCTCTAAAAGATGGTCCAGCGGGACACCGAATGAGCAGTTCTTC. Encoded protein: CASSYSSKRWSSGTPNEQFF.

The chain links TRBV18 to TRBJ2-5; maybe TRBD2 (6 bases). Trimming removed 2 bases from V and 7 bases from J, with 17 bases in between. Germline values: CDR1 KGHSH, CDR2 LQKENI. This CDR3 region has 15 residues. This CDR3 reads CASSPGGILKVTQYF. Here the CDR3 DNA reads TGTGCCAGCTCACCAGGGGGGATCCTCAAGGTGACCCAGTACTTC.

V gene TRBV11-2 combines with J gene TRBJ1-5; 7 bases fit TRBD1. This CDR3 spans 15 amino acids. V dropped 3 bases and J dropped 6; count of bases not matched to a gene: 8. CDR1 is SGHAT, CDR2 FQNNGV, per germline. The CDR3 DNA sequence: TGTGCCAGCAGCTTTCAGGGGGGCAAAGGTCAGCCCCAGCATTTT. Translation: CASSFQGGKGQPQHF.

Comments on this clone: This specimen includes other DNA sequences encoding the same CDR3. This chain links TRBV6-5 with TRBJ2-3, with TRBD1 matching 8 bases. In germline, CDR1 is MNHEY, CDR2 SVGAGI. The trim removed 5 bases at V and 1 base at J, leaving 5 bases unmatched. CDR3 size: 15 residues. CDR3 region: CASSRTGRGTDTQYF. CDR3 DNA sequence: TGTGCCAGCAGTCGGACAGGGCGGGGCACAGATACGCAGTATTTT.

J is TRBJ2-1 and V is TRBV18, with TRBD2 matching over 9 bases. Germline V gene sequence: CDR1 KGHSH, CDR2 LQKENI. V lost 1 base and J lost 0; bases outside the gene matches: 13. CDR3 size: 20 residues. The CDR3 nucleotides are TGTGCCAGCTCACCACTAACTACTACTACTAGCGGGCTCTCCTACAATGAGCAGTTCTTC. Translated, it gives CASSPLTTTTSGLSYNEQFF.

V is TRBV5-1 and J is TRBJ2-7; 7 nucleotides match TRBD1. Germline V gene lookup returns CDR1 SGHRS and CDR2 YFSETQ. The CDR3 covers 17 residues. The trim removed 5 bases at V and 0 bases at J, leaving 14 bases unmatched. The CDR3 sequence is CASSQPGQLHYSYEQYF. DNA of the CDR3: TGCGCCAGCAGTCAGCCGGGACAGCTCCATTACTCCTACGAGCAGTACTTC.

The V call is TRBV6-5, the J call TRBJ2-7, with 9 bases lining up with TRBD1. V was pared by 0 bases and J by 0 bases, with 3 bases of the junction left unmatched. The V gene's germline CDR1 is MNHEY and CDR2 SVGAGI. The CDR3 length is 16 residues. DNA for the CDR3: TGTGCCAGCAGTTACTCAGGGGACAGGGTCTCCTACGAGCAGTACTTC. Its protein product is CASSYSGDRVSYEQYF.

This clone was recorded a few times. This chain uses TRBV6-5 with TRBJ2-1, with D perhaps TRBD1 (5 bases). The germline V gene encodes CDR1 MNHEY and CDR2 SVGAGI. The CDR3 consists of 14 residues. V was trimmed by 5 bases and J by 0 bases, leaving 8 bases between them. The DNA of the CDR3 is TGTGCCAGCAGTCGAAGGGGCTCCTACAATGAGCAGTTCTTC. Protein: CASSRRGSYNEQFF.

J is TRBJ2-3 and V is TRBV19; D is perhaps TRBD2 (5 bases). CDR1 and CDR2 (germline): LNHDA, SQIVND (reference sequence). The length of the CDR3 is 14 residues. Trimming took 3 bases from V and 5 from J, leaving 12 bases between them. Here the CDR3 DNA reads TGTGCCAGTAGTATCGGGCTAGCTTTAGATACGCAGTATTTT. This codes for CASSIGLALDTQYF.

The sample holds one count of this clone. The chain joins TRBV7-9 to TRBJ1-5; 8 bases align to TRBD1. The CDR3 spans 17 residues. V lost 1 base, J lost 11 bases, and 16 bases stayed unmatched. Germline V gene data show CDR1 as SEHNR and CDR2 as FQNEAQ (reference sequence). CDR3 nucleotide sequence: TGTGCCAGCAGCTTAGTTTTAGGACAGGGACGGTATAGGGCCCAGCATTTT. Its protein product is CASSLVLGQGRYRAQHF.

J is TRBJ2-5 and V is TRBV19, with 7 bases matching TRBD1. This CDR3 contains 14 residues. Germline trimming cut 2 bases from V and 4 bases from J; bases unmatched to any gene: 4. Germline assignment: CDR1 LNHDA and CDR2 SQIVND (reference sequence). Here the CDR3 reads CASSISTGRETQYF. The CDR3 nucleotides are TGTGCCAGTAGTATATCGACAGGGCGAGAGACCCAGTACTTC. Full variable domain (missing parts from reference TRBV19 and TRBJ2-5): DGGITQSPKYLFRKEGQNVTLSCEQNLNHDAMYWYRQDPGQGLRLIYYSQIVNDFQKGDIAEGYSVSREKKESFPLTVTSAQKNPTAFYLCASSISTGRETQYFGPGTRLLVL.

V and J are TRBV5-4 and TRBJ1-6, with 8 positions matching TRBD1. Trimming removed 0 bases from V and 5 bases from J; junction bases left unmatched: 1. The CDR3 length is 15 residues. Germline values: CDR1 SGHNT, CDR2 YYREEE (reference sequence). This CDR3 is CASSLVRGHNSPLHF. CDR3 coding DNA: TGTGCCAGCAGCTTGGTCAGGGGGCATAATTCACCCCTCCACTTT.

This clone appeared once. CDR3 sequence reads: CTIRVNTEAFF. The CDR3 DNA is TGCACCATAAGAGTGAACACTGAAGCTTTCTTT. The chain combines TRBV29-1 with TRBJ1-1; D remains ambiguous. The germline CDR1 and CDR2 sequences are SQVTM and ANQGSEA. There are 11 residues in the CDR3.

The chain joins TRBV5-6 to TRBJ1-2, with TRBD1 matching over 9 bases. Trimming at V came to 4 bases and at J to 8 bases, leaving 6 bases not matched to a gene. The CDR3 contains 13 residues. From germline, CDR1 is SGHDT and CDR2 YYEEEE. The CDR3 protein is CASSAGTGKGYTF. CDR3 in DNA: TGTGCCAGCAGCGCCGGGACAGGGAAAGGCTACACCTTC.

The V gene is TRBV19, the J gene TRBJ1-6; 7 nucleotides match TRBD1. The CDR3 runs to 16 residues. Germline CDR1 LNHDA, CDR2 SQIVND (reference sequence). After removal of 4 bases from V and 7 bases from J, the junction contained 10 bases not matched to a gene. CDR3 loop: CASSRETGIGNSPLHF. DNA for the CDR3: TGTGCCAGTAGTAGAGAGACAGGGATAGGCAATTCACCCCTCCACTTT.

The CDR3 nucleotides read TGTGCCAGCAGTTACCTGGGGGCGAGGTCTGAAGCTTTCTTT. Encoded protein: CASSYLGARSEAFF. The rearrangement joins TRBV6-5 to TRBJ1-1; maybe TRBD1 (6 bases). V shed 2 bases and J shed 6 bases, with 13 bases lying between them. Germline V gives CDR1 MNHEY, CDR2 SVGAGI. The CDR3 runs to 14 residues.

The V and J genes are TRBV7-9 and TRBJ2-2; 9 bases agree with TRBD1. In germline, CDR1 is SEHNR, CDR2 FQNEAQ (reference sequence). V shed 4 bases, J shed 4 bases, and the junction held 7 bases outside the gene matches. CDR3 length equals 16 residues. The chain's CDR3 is CASSSPGQGVTGELFF. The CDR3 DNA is TGTGCCAGCAGCTCTCCGGGACAGGGAGTCACCGGGGAGCTGTTTTTT.